The source of this TCR beta chain is a study of blood T cell repertoires in COVID-19. CDR1 WNHNN and CDR2 SYGVQD come from the germline V gene (reference sequence). V lost 5 bases to trimming and J lost 7 bases, with 11 bases between them. There are 13 residues in the CDR3. TCRdb keeps only in-frame clones here, not all; method: immunoSEQ multiplex PCR. Of 95,000 to 110,000 clones listed, over 85% are singletons. The TCR originated in a woman aged 80 or older in a cohort sampled during active COVID-19. V and J are TRBV10-1 and TRBJ2-2; D is possibly TRBD1 (5 bases). The sequencing input was peripheral blood. The CDR3 spells CASSQGFGGELFF. The CDR3 DNA sequence: TGCGCCAGCAGTCAGGGTTTTGGCGGGGAGCTGTTTTTT.